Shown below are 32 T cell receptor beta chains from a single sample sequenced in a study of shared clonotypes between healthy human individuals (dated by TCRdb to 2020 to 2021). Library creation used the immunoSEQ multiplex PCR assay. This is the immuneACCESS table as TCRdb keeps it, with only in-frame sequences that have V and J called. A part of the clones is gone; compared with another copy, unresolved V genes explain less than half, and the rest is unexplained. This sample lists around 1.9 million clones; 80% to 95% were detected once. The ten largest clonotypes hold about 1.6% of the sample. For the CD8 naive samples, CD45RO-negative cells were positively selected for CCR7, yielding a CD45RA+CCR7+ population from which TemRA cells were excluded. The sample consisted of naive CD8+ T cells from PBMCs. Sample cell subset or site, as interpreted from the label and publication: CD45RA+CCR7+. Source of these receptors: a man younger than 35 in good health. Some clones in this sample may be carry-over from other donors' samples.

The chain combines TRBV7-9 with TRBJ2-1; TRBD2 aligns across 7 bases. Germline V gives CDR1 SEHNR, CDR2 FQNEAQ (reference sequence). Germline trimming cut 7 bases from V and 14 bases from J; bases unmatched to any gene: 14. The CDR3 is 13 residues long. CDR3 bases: TGTGCCAGCAACTCGGGAACGGGACTACGGGAGTTCTTC. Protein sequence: CASNSGTGLREFF.

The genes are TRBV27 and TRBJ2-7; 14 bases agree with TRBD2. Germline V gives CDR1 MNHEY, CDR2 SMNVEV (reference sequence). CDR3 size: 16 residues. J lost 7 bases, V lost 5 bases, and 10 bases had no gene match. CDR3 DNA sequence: TGTGCCAGCAGTGACCAGGGACTAGCGGGAGTTAAAGAGCAGTACTTC. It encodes CASSDQGLAGVKEQYF.

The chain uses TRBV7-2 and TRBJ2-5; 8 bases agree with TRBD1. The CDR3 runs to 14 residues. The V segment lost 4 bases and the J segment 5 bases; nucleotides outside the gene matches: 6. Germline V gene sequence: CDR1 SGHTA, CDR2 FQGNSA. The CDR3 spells CASSSRTGTETQYF. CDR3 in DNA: TGTGCCAGCAGCTCTCGGACAGGGACGGAGACCCAGTACTTC.

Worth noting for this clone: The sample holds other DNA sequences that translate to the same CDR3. Here the CDR3 reads CASSLVGTFPFF. The DNA for the CDR3 is TGTGCCAGCAGCTTAGTGGGGACATTCCCATTTTTT. The rearrangement links TRBV5-8 to TRBJ1-4, with D perhaps matching TRBD1 (6 bases). There are 12 residues in the CDR3. Germline loops: CDR1 SGHTS, CDR2 YDEGEE. V was cut by 2 bases and J by 17 bases, with 16 bases left in between.

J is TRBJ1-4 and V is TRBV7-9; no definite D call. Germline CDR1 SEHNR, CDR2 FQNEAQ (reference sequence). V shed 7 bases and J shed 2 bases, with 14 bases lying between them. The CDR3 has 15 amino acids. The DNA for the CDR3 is TGTGCCAGCACCCCTCTAGCTGGGACTAATGAAAAACTGTTTTTT. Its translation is CASTPLAGTNEKLFF. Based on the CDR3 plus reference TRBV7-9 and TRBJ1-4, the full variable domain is DTGVSQNPRHKITKRGQNVTFRCDPISEHNRLYWYRQTLGQGPEFLTYFQNEAQLEKSRLLSDRFSAERPKGSFSTLEIQRTEQGDSAMYLCASTPLAGTNEKLFFGSGTQLSVL.

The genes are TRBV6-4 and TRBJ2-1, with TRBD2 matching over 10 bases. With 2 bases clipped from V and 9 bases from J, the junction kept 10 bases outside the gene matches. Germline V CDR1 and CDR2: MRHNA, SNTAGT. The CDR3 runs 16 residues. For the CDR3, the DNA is TGTGCCAGCAGTGACACGCTAGCGGGAGTGGCTGGTGAGCAGTTCTTC. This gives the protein CASSDTLAGVAGEQFF.

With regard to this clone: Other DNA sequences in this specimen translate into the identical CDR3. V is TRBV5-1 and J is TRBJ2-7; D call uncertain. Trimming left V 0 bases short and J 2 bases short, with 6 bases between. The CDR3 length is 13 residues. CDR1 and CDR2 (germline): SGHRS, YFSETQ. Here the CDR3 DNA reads TGCGCCAGCAGCTTGGGTGGCACCTACGAGCAGTACTTC. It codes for CASSLGGTYEQYF.

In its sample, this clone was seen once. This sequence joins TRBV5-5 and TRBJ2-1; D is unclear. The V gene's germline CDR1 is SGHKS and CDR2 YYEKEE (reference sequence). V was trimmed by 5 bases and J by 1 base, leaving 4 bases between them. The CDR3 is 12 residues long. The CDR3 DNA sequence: TGTGCCAGCAGGGGATCCTACAATGAGCAGTTCTTC. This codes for CASRGSYNEQFF.

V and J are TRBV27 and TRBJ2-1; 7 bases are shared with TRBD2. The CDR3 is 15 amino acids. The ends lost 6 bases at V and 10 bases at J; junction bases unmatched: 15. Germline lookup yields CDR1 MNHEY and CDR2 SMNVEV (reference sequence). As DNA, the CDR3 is TGTGCCAGCAGCGAAATCGGGGACTACCTCCGGGAGCAGTTCTTC. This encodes CASSEIGDYLREQFF.

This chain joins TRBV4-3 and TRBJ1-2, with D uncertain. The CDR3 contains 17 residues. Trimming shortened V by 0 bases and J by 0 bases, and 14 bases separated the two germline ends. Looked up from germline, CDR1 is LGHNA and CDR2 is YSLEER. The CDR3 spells CASSQDRAESSNYGYTF. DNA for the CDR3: TGCGCCAGCAGCCAAGATAGGGCGGAGAGTTCTAACTATGGCTACACCTTC.

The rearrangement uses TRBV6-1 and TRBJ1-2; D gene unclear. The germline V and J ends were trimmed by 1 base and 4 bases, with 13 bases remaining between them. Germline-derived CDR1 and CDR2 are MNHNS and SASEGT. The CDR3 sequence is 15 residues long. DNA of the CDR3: TGTGCCAGCAGTGAAGAATTAACAAGCTTCTATGGCTACACCTTC. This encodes CASSEELTSFYGYTF.

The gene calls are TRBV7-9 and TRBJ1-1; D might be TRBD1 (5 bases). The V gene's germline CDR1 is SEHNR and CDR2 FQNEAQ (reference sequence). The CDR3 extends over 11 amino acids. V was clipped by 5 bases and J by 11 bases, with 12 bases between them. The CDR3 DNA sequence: TGTGCCAGCAGCGGGATAGAGGGGGCTTTCTTT. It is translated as CASSGIEGAFF.

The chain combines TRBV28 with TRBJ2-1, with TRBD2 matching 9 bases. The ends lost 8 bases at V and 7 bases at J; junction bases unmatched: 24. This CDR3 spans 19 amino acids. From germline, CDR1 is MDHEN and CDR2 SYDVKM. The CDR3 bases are TGTGCCAGCGATAGCTTACGGGAGAGGATAGCGGGAGTTAAGAATGAGCAGTTCTTC. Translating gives CASDSLRERIAGVKNEQFF.

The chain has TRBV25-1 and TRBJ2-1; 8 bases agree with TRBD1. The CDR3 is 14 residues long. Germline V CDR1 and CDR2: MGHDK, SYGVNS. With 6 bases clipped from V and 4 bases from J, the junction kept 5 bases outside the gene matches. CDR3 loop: CASSPGTGYNEQFF. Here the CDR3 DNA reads TGTGCCAGCAGCCCCGGGACAGGTTACAATGAGCAGTTCTTC.

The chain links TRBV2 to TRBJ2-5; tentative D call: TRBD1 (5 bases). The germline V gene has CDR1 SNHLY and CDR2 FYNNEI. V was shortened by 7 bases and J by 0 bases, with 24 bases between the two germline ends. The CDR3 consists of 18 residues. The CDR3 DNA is TGTGCCAGCACCGGGCGAAACACCCTGGGGCCGGACCAAGAGACCCAGTACTTC. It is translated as CASTGRNTLGPDQETQYF.

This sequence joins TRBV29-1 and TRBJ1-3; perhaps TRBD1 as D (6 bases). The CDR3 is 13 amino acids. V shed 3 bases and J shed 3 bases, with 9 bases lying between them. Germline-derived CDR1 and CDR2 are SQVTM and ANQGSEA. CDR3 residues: CSVDYRDGNTIYF. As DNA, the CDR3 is TGCAGCGTTGATTACAGGGATGGAAACACCATATATTTT. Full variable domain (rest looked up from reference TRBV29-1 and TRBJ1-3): SAVISQKPSRDICQRGTSLTIQCQVDSQVTMMFWYRQQPGQSLTLIATANQGSEATYESGFVIDKFPISRPNLTFSTLTVSNMSPEDSSIYLCSVDYRDGNTIYFGEGSWLTVV.

The CDR3 DNA follows: TGTGCCAGCAGCCCTATAGCGGGAGGCTTCTACGAGCAGTACTTC. It translates to CASSPIAGGFYEQYF. The rearrangement links TRBV13 to TRBJ2-7; 10 nucleotides align to TRBD2. The CDR3 sequence is 15 residues long. Germline CDR1 PRHDT, CDR2 FYEKMQ (reference sequence). V trimming: 5 bases; J trimming: 3 bases; junction bases outside the gene matches: 7.

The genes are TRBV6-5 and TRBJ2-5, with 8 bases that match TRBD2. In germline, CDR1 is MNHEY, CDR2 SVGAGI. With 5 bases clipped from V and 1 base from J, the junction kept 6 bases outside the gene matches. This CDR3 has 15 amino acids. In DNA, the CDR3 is TGTGCCAGCAGTCGGACGGGGGGGGTCCAAGAGACCCAGTACTTC. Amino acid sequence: CASSRTGGVQETQYF.

The CDR3 sequence: CASSLSAGANTDTQYF. The CDR3 bases are TGTGCCAGCAGTTTATCAGCGGGAGCGAACACAGATACGCAGTATTTT. The V and J genes are TRBV27 and TRBJ2-3, with 8 bases identical to TRBD2. CDR1 MNHEY and CDR2 SMNVEV come from the germline V gene (reference sequence). The CDR3 runs 16 residues. Trimming cost V 0 bases and J 2 bases; bases outside gene matches: 4.

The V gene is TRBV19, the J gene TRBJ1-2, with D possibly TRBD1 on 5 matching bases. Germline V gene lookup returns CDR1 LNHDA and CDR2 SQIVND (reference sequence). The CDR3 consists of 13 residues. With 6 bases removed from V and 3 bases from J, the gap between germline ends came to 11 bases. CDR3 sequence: CASSDRPYYGYTF. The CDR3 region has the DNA TGTGCCAGTAGCGACAGACCCTACTATGGCTACACCTTC.

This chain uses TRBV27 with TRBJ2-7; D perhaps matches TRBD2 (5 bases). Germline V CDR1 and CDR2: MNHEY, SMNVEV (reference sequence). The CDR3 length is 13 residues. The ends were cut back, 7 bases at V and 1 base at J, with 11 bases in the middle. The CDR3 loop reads CASTSGSSYEQYF. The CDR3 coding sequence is TGTGCCAGCACCAGTGGGAGTTCCTACGAGCAGTACTTC.

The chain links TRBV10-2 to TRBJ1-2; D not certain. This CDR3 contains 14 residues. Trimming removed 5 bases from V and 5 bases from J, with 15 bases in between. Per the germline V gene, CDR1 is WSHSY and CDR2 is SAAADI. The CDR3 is CASSSDGLGYGYTF. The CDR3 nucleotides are TGCGCCAGCAGTTCGGACGGCCTCGGGTATGGCTACACCTTC.

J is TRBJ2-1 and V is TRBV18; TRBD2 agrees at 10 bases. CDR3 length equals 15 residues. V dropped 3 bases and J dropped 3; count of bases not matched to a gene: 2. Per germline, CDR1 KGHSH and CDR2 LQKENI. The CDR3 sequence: CASSPTSGRYNEQFF. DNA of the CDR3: TGTGCCAGCTCACCGACTAGCGGGCGCTACAATGAGCAGTTCTTC.

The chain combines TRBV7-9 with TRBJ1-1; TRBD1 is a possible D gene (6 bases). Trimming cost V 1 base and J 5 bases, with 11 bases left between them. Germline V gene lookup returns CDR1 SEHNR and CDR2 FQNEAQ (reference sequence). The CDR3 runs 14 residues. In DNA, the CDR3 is TGTGCCAGCAGCTTAGGGGGGGCCAGGACTGAAGCTTTCTTT. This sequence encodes CASSLGGARTEAFF.

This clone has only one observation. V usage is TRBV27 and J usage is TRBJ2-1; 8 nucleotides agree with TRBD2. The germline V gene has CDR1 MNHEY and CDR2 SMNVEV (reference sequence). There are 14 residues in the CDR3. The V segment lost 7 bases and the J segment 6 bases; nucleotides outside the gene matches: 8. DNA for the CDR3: TGTGCCAGCATGATTCTAGCGGGCAGCAATGAGCAGTTCTTC. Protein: CASMILAGSNEQFF.

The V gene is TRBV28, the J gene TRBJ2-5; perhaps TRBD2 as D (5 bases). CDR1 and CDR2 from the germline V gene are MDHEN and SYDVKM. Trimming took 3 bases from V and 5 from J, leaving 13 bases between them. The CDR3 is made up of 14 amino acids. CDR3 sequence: CASSFVEGGETQYF. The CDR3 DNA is TGTGCCAGCAGTTTCGTTGAGGGTGGGGAGACCCAGTACTTC.

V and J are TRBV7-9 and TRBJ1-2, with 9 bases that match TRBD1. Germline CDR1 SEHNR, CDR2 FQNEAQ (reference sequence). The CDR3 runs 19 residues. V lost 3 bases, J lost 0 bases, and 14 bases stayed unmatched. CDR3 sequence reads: CASSFMDGTGYNSNYGYTF. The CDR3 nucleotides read TGTGCCAGCAGCTTTATGGACGGGACAGGGTATAATTCTAACTATGGCTACACCTTC.

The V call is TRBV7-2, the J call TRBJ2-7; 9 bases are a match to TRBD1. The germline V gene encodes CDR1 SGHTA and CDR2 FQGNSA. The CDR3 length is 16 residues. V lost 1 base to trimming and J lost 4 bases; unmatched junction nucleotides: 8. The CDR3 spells CASSLVATGGIYEQYF. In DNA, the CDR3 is TGTGCCAGCAGCTTAGTTGCCACAGGGGGCATATACGAGCAGTACTTC. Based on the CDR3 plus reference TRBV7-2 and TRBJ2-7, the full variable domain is GAGVSQSPSNKVTEKGKDVELRCDPISGHTALYWYRQSLGQGLEFLIYFQGNSAPDKSGLPSDRFSAERTGGSVSTLTIQRTQQEDSAVYLCASSLVATGGIYEQYFGPGTRLTVT.

The chain's CDR3 is CASSSLAGEVGTDTQYF. CDR3 DNA sequence: TGTGCCAGCAGCTCACTAGCGGGAGAGGTGGGCACAGATACGCAGTATTTT. The gene calls are TRBV7-9 and TRBJ2-3, with TRBD2 matching 11 bases. With 4 bases clipped from V and 1 base from J, the junction kept 7 bases outside the gene matches. Germline V lookup: CDR1 SEHNR, CDR2 FQNEAQ (reference sequence). The CDR3 is 17 amino acids.

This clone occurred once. Here the CDR3 reads CASSNSGGARGYTF. The CDR3 coding sequence is TGCGCCAGCAGCAACTCAGGGGGCGCGCGGGGCTACACCTTC. This chain uses TRBV5-1 with TRBJ1-2; 8 bases agree with TRBD1. Germline trimming cut 4 bases from V and 8 bases from J; bases unmatched to any gene: 10. Germline CDR1 is SGHRS and CDR2 is YFSETQ. The CDR3 loop spans 14 amino acids.

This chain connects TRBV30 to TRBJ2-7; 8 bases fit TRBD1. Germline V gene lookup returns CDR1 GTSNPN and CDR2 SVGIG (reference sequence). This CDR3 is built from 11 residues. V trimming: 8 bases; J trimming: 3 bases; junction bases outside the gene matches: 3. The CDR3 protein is CALGQGYEQYF. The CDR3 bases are TGTGCCCTAGGACAGGGCTACGAGCAGTACTTC.

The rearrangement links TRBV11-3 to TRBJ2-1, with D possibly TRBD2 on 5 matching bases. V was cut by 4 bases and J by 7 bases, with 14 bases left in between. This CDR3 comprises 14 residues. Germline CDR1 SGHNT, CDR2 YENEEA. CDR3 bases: TGTGCCAGCAGCTCTCTAGCATCGAGGAATGAGCAGTTCTTC. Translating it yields CASSSLASRNEQFF.